These 27 T cell receptor beta chains originate from one sample sequenced in a study of shared clonotypes between healthy human individuals. The method was immunoSEQ multiplex PCR; TCRdb's version includes in-frame clones alone and lacks a portion of them. This sample has approximately 2.1 million clones, with just over 90% found just once. The specimen was naive CD4+ T cells from PBMCs. Subset of the sample: CD45RA+ positively selected. The receptors stem from a young man in good health. Some clones in this sample may be carry-over from other donors' samples.

The genes are TRBV9 and TRBJ2-2, with TRBD1 as a possible D gene (5 bases). The CDR3 is 16 residues long. Germline lookup yields CDR1 SGDLS and CDR2 YYNGEE. The V end was cut by 0 bases, the J end by 1 base, with 10 bases between. The CDR3 DNA sequence: TGTGCCAGCAGCGTAGAGGGGAACTGGAACACCGGGGAGCTGTTTTTT. This sequence encodes CASSVEGNWNTGELFF.

The chain combines TRBV5-1 with TRBJ1-5; the D gene is possibly TRBD1 (5 bases). Germline CDR1 reads SGHRS; CDR2 reads YFSETQ. V was clipped by 0 bases and J by 7 bases, with 20 bases between them. The CDR3 is 17 residues long. This chain's CDR3 is CASSLAGTTRARQPQHF. The CDR3 DNA reads as TGCGCCAGCAGCTTGGCCGGGACGACCCGGGCACGGCAGCCCCAGCATTTT.

The rearrangement links TRBV7-3 to TRBJ2-7; 9 positions agree with TRBD2. The CDR3 consists of 15 residues. Germline-derived CDR1 and CDR2 are SGHTA and FQGTGA. V shed 6 bases and J 0 bases; nucleotides not matched to a gene: 6. The CDR3 coding sequence is TGTGCCAGCAGTCGTACTAGCGGGCTCTCCTACGAGCAGTACTTC. Translated, it gives CASSRTSGLSYEQYF.

V is TRBV11-1 and J is TRBJ2-7; no definite D call. V was pared by 1 base and J by 3 bases, with 16 bases between. CDR1 SGHAT and CDR2 FQDESV come from the germline V gene (reference sequence). There are 16 residues in the CDR3. The CDR3 spells CASSLGDWRRDYEQYF. The DNA for the CDR3 is TGTGCCAGCAGCTTAGGTGATTGGCGGAGAGACTACGAGCAGTACTTC.

This chain uses TRBV5-1 with TRBJ2-2; D gene uncertain. Germline CDR1 SGHRS, CDR2 YFSETQ. This CDR3 is 16 amino acids long. Trimming pared 0 bases from V and 7 bases from J, leaving 16 bases between. Written as DNA, the CDR3 is TGCGCCAGCAGCTTGGGTGTCCTCGGAAGTATCGGGGAGCTGTTTTTT. The encoded protein is CASSLGVLGSIGELFF.

A word on this clone: The same CDR3 can be traced to other DNA sequences in this sample. This chain uses TRBV11-2 with TRBJ1-2; tentative D call: TRBD1 (6 bases). The CDR3 contains 13 residues. Per the germline V gene, CDR1 is SGHAT and CDR2 is FQNNGV. V was cut by 3 bases and J by 2 bases, with 7 bases left in between. In nucleotides, the CDR3 is TGTGCCAGCAGCTTGGACAGCAACTATGGCTACACCTTC. Amino acid sequence: CASSLDSNYGYTF.

This chain uses TRBV4-1 with TRBJ2-7; possibly TRBD1 or TRBD2 for D (6 bases each). V shed 10 bases and J shed 1 base, with 11 bases lying between them. Per germline, CDR1 MGHRA and CDR2 YSYEKL. The CDR3 spans 12 residues. CDR3 in DNA: TGCGCCACCCGGGGGCCTTCCTACGAGCAGTACTTC. Translating gives CATRGPSYEQYF.

J is TRBJ2-5 and V is TRBV5-4; a possible D gene is TRBD2 (5 bases). V was shortened by 1 base and J by 1 base, with 8 bases between the two germline ends. Per germline, CDR1 SGHNT and CDR2 YYREEE (reference sequence). There are 14 residues in the CDR3. In DNA, the CDR3 is TGTGCCAGCAGCTTGAATGCGGGCCAAGAGACCCAGTACTTC. Amino acids: CASSLNAGQETQYF.

The V call is TRBV30, the J call TRBJ2-7; maybe TRBD1 (5 bases). Germline V lookup: CDR1 GTSNPN, CDR2 SVGIG (reference sequence). With 0 bases removed from V and 2 bases from J, the gap between germline ends came to 11 bases. The CDR3 has 14 amino acids. Written as DNA, the CDR3 is TGTGCCTGGAGTGTAGGTTACAGGCCCTACGAGCAGTACTTC. The encoded protein is CAWSVGYRPYEQYF.

This clone was found a few times. The V gene is TRBV11-1, the J gene TRBJ1-2; TRBD1 might be the D (5 bases). V was trimmed by 5 bases and J by 7 bases, leaving 14 bases between them. The CDR3 sequence is 13 residues long. Germline V gives CDR1 SGHAT, CDR2 FQDESV (reference sequence). The CDR3 bases are TGTGCCAGCAGCGGTCAGGGAGGACCTGGCTACACCTTC. Translated: CASSGQGGPGYTF. Complete variable domain (other parts from reference TRBV11-1 and TRBJ1-2): EAEVAQSPRYKITEKSQAVAFWCDPISGHATLYWYRQILGQGPELLVQFQDESVVDDSQLPKDRFSAERLKGVDSTLKIQPAELGDSAMYLCASSGQGGPGYTFGSGTRLTVV.

The DNA of the CDR3 is TGTGCCAGCAGCTTAGTGACAGTTCTCTTGAACACTGAAGCTTTCTTT. This gives the protein CASSLVTVLLNTEAFF. The J gene is TRBJ1-1, the V gene TRBV7-8; weak D call: TRBD1 (5 bases). The V end was cut by 1 base, the J end by 0 bases, with 12 bases between. This CDR3 has 16 amino acids. Per germline, CDR1 SGHVS and CDR2 FQNEAQ.

The chain recombines TRBV28 with TRBJ2-7; D may be TRBD1 (6 bases). V was trimmed by 6 bases and J by 5 bases, leaving 17 bases between them. The CDR3 is 14 residues long. Germline lookup yields CDR1 MDHEN and CDR2 SYDVKM. CDR3 protein: CASSEQGLSDEQYF. The DNA of the CDR3 is TGTGCCAGCAGCGAACAGGGCTTGTCGGACGAGCAGTACTTC.

The chain links TRBV27 to TRBJ1-2; TRBD1 matches at 8 bases. The CDR3 sequence is 15 residues long. V gave up 3 bases and J gave up 7 bases; unmatched junction bases: 10. The V gene's germline CDR1 is MNHEY and CDR2 SMNVEV (reference sequence). The CDR3 reads CASSLATDRGRGYTF. CDR3 bases: TGTGCCAGCAGTTTGGCAACAGACAGGGGTCGTGGCTACACCTTC.

The V gene is TRBV5-6, the J gene TRBJ2-5, with 10 positions matching TRBD2. The CDR3 length is 18 residues. Germline V gives CDR1 SGHDT, CDR2 YYEEEE. V lost 3 bases and J lost 1; bases outside the gene matches: 12. The DNA of the CDR3 is TGTGCCAGCAGCTCCCGGCTAGCGGGGGACCGGGGCCAAGAGACCCAGTACTTC. This translates into CASSSRLAGDRGQETQYF.

On this clone itself: Other DNA variants within this sample encode the same CDR3. This chain connects TRBV5-1 to TRBJ2-7; D is undetermined. Germline V gene lookup returns CDR1 SGHRS and CDR2 YFSETQ. The CDR3 totals 14 residues. The V end lost 2 bases, the J end lost 1 base, and 10 bases lay between the germline ends. The CDR3 nucleotides are TGCGCCAGCAGCTTAGGTTTGAGTTCCTACGAGCAGTACTTC. It translates to CASSLGLSSYEQYF.

This clone occurred once. The J gene is TRBJ2-7, the V gene TRBV6-1, with 9 nucleotides matching TRBD1. Trimming took 10 bases from V and 4 from J; bases not matched to a gene: 8. This CDR3 is built from 13 residues. Germline loops: CDR1 MNHNS, CDR2 SASEGT. This CDR3 reads CAIHRDRAYEQYF. The CDR3 DNA reads as TGTGCCATCCACCGGGACAGGGCTTACGAGCAGTACTTC.

In DNA form, the CDR3 reads TGTGCCAGCAGTTCAGGTACACAGAATGGCTACACCTTC. Residues: CASSSGTQNGYTF. The chain is built from TRBV6-6 and TRBJ1-2; D unclear. V lost 4 bases and J 6 bases, leaving 12 bases between the germline ends. The CDR3 is made up of 13 amino acids. Germline assignment: CDR1 MNHNY and CDR2 SVGAGI (reference sequence).

The CDR3 is CASSSQTGAPFGNTIYF. In DNA form, the CDR3 reads TGTGCCAGCAGCTCGCAAACAGGGGCCCCTTTTGGAAACACCATATATTTT. The chain carries TRBV7-2 and TRBJ1-3; 7 bases match TRBD1. Germline lookup yields CDR1 SGHTA and CDR2 FQGNSA. This CDR3 contains 17 residues. V shed 4 bases, J shed 3 bases, and the junction held 12 bases outside the gene matches.

The V call is TRBV2, the J call TRBJ2-3; D gene ambiguous. The CDR3 runs 13 residues. The V end lost 6 bases, the J end lost 5 bases, and 12 bases lay between the germline ends. Looked up from germline, CDR1 is SNHLY and CDR2 is FYNNEI. The CDR3 DNA sequence: TGTGCCAGCAGGGCCCGGAGACAAGATACGCAGTATTTT. Its translation: CASRARRQDTQYF.

This clone was counted a single time. The gene calls are TRBV29-1 and TRBJ2-1; D remains ambiguous. The germline V and J ends were trimmed by 4 bases and 0 bases, with 10 bases remaining between them. Germline V gives CDR1 SQVTM, CDR2 ANQGSEA. The CDR3 runs 14 residues. The CDR3 coding sequence is TGCAGCGTTGCTCAGACGAGCTCCTACAATGAGCAGTTCTTC. Amino acid sequence: CSVAQTSSYNEQFF.

As regards this clone: The same CDR3 also results from other DNA sequences found in this sample. This chain uses TRBV6-5 with TRBJ2-7; 9 bases fit TRBD1. CDR3 size: 14 residues. CDR1 is MNHEY, CDR2 SVGAGI, per germline. V shed 6 bases and J 4 bases; nucleotides not matched to a gene: 7. CDR3 coding DNA: TGTGCCAGCAGAGCGGACAGGGGCCGTTACGAGCAGTACTTC. Translated, it gives CASRADRGRYEQYF.

V is TRBV27 and J is TRBJ2-3, with D unresolved. Trimming cost V 2 bases and J 0 bases, with 9 bases left between them. Germline V gene lookup returns CDR1 MNHEY and CDR2 SMNVEV (reference sequence). The CDR3 has 15 amino acids. CDR3 DNA sequence: TGTGCCAGCAGTTTAGGGTGGGATAGCACAGATACGCAGTATTTT. Its protein product is CASSLGWDSTDTQYF.

The V gene is TRBV28, the J gene TRBJ1-2; D gene uncertain. CDR1 is MDHEN, CDR2 SYDVKM, per germline. V shed 3 bases and J shed 4 bases, with 12 bases lying between them. This CDR3 is built from 14 residues. This CDR3 reads CASSFGPILYGYTF. CDR3 in DNA: TGTGCCAGCAGTTTCGGACCGATACTCTATGGCTACACCTTC.

The chain has TRBV6-1 and TRBJ1-2; the D gene is possibly TRBD1 (5 bases). Germline assignment: CDR1 MNHNS and CDR2 SASEGT. With 3 bases removed from V and 4 bases from J, the gap between germline ends came to 9 bases. The CDR3 has 13 residues. The CDR3 spells CASSEGPIYGYTF. The CDR3 coding sequence is TGTGCCAGCAGTGAGGGGCCGATCTATGGCTACACCTTC.

Details on this clone: This same CDR3 is encoded by further DNA sequences in the sample. The rearrangement uses TRBV7-2 and TRBJ1-1; 7 bases line up with TRBD1. V trimming: 2 bases; J trimming: 1 base; junction bases outside the gene matches: 4. Germline loops: CDR1 SGHTA, CDR2 FQGNSA. This CDR3 spans 15 amino acids. The CDR3 is CASSLTGTANTEAFF. CDR3 bases: TGTGCCAGCAGCTTAACCGGGACAGCGAACACTGAAGCTTTCTTT.

The chain is built from TRBV6-1 and TRBJ2-7, with 13 bases aligning to TRBD2. The trim removed 8 bases at V and 6 bases at J, leaving 10 bases unmatched. Germline CDR1 and CDR2: MNHNS and SASEGT. The CDR3 spans 15 residues. CDR3: CASAIDGLAGVEQYF. CDR3 coding DNA: TGTGCCAGCGCAATAGATGGACTAGCGGGGGTCGAGCAGTACTTC.

J is TRBJ2-7 and V is TRBV11-2, with 9 bases matching TRBD2. Germline values: CDR1 SGHAT, CDR2 FQNNGV. This CDR3 region has 18 residues. The J segment lost 1 base and the V segment lost 0 bases, leaving 10 bases of the junction unmatched. CDR3 nucleotides: TGTGCCAGCAGCTTAGATTTCAAGACTAGCGGAACTTCCTACGAGCAGTACTTC. Its translation: CASSLDFKTSGTSYEQYF. The full variable domain, completed using reference TRBV11-2 and TRBJ2-7, is EAGVAQSPRYKIIEKRQSVAFWCNPISGHATLYWYQQILGQGPKLLIQFQNNGVVDDSQLPKDRFSAERLKGVDSTLKIQPAKLEDSAVYLCASSLDFKTSGTSYEQYFGPGTRLTVT.